The 6 T cell receptor beta chains below all came from one sample that was sequenced in a study of control samples from healthy donors and cancer patients. Generated by immunoSEQ multiplex PCR, the TCRdb table keeps only in-frame clones and is missing some. The table shows about 140,000 clones, with approximately 94% occurring only once. Sequences were obtained from blood. The receptors stem from a man aged 40-49 years in good health.

The V gene is TRBV2, the J gene TRBJ2-1, with TRBD1 identical over 7 bases. CDR3 length equals 16 residues. With V trimmed by 4 bases and J by 1 base, 7 bases remained unmatched. Germline loops: CDR1 SNHLY, CDR2 FYNNEI. The DNA of the CDR3 is TGTGCCAGCAGTGCCGGGACAGCGACTTCCTACAATGAGCAGTTCTTC. Its protein is CASSAGTATSYNEQFF.

V usage is TRBV10-3 and J usage is TRBJ2-7; TRBD2 matches at 11 bases. Per the germline V gene, CDR1 is ENHRY and CDR2 is SYGVKD. The ends lost 0 bases at V and 2 bases at J; junction bases unmatched: 3. The CDR3 contains 16 residues. The CDR3 loop reads CAISESRGLAAYEQYF. CDR3 DNA sequence: TGTGCCATCAGTGAGTCGAGGGGACTAGCGGCCTACGAGCAGTACTTC.

The J gene is TRBJ1-6, the V gene TRBV12-3 or TRBV12-4; 7 bases match TRBD1. This CDR3 contains 13 residues. The V segment lost 5 bases and the J segment 7 bases; nucleotides outside the gene matches: 2. The CDR3 region is CASSGTANSPLHF. CDR3 DNA sequence: TGTGCCAGCAGTGGGACAGCGAATTCACCCCTCCACTTT.

This chain joins TRBV12-3 or TRBV12-4 and TRBJ1-1; 8 bases line up with TRBD1. The ends lost 7 bases at V and 4 bases at J; junction bases unmatched: 5. The CDR3 has 13 residues. The CDR3 here is CASTLDRATEAFF. Written as DNA, the CDR3 is TGTGCCAGCACCTTGGACAGGGCCACTGAAGCTTTCTTT.

The chain carries TRBV9 and TRBJ1-2, with D possibly being TRBD1 (6 bases). CDR1 and CDR2 (germline): SGDLS, YYNGEE. Trimming shortened V by 3 bases and J by 5 bases, and 11 bases separated the two germline ends. This CDR3 has 13 amino acids. The CDR3 sequence: CASSGGGAYGYTF. In DNA, the CDR3 is TGTGCCAGCAGCGGAGGGGGAGCTTATGGCTACACCTTC.

This rearrangement joins TRBV5-1 to TRBJ2-7; tentatively, D is TRBD2 (6 bases). Germline CDR1 is SGHRS and CDR2 is YFSETQ. This CDR3 spans 13 amino acids. Between the trimmed V and J ends, which lost 4 bases and 3 bases, there was a span of 11 bases. The CDR3 region is CASSVTGGYEQYF. The CDR3 DNA reads as TGCGCCAGCAGCGTGACCGGGGGCTACGAGCAGTACTTC. Full variable domain (outside the CDR3, taken from reference TRBV5-1 and TRBJ2-7): KAGVTQTPRYLIKTRGQQVTLSCSPISGHRSVSWYQQTPGQGLQFLFEYFSETQRNKGNFPGRFSGRQFSNSRSEMNVSTLELGDSALYLCASSVTGGYEQYFGPGTRLTVT.